This T cell receptor beta chain was sequenced for a study of blood T cell repertoires in COVID-19. Assay: immunoSEQ multiplex PCR; the TCRdb copy retains only in-frame clones and omits some. The sample includes about 300,000 clones, approximately 83% seen only once; the top ten take roughly 2.3%. The length of the CDR3 is 14 residues. The germline CDR1 and CDR2 sequences are MNHEY and SMNVEV (reference sequence). The V and J ends lost 5 bases and 7 bases respectively, with 17 bases between them. The receptor was isolated from a man aged 30 to 45 who had recovered from COVID-19. The specimen sequenced was PBMCs or T cells enriched from blood (not recorded which). The chain employs TRBV27 and TRBJ1-1; D uncertain. In nucleotides, the CDR3 is TGTGCCAGCAGTAAGCGACTCTCTAGTAGTGAAGCTTTCTTT. This gives the protein CASSKRLSSSEAFF.